One sample yielded the 32 T cell receptor beta chains listed below, sequenced in a study of early T cells in non-severe SARS-CoV-2 infection. TCRdb ran MiXCR on the 5' RACE reads and lists one entry per CDR3 protein. Of tens of thousands of distinct CDR3 sequences in the sample, roughly 13% were seen once. Sequencing input: whole blood. These receptors were taken from an adult who was a healthcare worker with PCR-confirmed SARS-CoV-2 infection or an uninfected control (not recorded which).

The V call is TRBV29-1, the J call TRBJ1-2; unclear D gene. Germline CDR1 SQVTM, CDR2 ANQGSEA. The CDR3 is 15 amino acids. V was cut by 0 bases and J by 5 bases, with 16 bases left in between. CDR3 nucleotide sequence: TGCAGCGTTGAAGACGGTAACACCGCGGGATATGGCTACACCTTC. This codes for CSVEDGNTAGYGYTF.

The chain couples TRBV20-1 to TRBJ2-7, with 7 bases lining up with TRBD2. CDR3 size: 16 residues. Germline values: CDR1 DFQATT, CDR2 SNEGSKA (reference sequence). Trimming took 0 bases from V and 6 from J; bases not matched to a gene: 14. The CDR3 loop reads CSARDRSRGGPFEQYF. DNA of the CDR3: TGCAGTGCTAGAGATCGCTCGCGGGGAGGGCCCTTCGAGCAGTACTTC.

The table lists this clonotype with many counts. The CDR3 nucleotides read TGTGCCAGCAGCGAGGGACTTCGCACCGGGGAGCTGTTTTTT. It translates to CASSEGLRTGELFF. The rearrangement links TRBV7-9 to TRBJ2-2; the D gene is possibly TRBD2 (6 bases). In germline, CDR1 is SEHNR, CDR2 FQNEAQ (reference sequence). The length of the CDR3 is 14 residues. Trimming stripped 5 bases from V and 4 bases from J, with 11 bases between.

This clonotype came up a few times. This rearrangement joins TRBV5-4 to TRBJ2-1, with 10 bases fitting TRBD2. The CDR3 spans 15 residues. J was trimmed by 8 bases and V by 7 bases; bases with no gene match: 12. CDR1 and CDR2 from the germline V gene are SGHNT and YYREEE (reference sequence). The CDR3 DNA reads TGTGCCAGCGCCCTCCGGCTAGCGGGGGCAGATGAGCAGTTCTTC. Translated, it gives CASALRLAGADEQFF.

The gene calls are TRBV6-1 and TRBJ2-7; D is unclear. The germline V and J ends were trimmed by 11 bases and 10 bases, with 18 bases remaining between them. Germline V CDR1 and CDR2: MNHNS, SASEGT. The CDR3 extends over 11 amino acids. In DNA form, the CDR3 reads TGTGCCTCCGAGGAATTTCAGGCTCAGTACTTC. This sequence encodes CASEEFQAQYF.

The gene calls are TRBV7-9 and TRBJ2-1; weak D call: TRBD2 (6 bases). Germline V gives CDR1 SEHNR, CDR2 FQNEAQ (reference sequence). This CDR3 contains 16 residues. V lost 5 bases and J lost 0, with 14 bases in between. CDR3 sequence reads: CASSGASASSYNEQFF. CDR3 in DNA: TGTGCCAGCAGCGGGGCTAGCGCGAGCTCCTACAATGAGCAGTTCTTC.

This clonotype occurred many times. The CDR3, as DNA: TGTGCCAGCAGTCCCGACCGGGGGAGCTCCTATAATTCACCCCTCCACTTT. This encodes CASSPDRGSSYNSPLHF. V is TRBV6-2 or TRBV6-3 and J is TRBJ1-6; weak D call: TRBD1 (5 bases). This CDR3 region has 17 residues. Per the germline V gene, CDR1 is MNHEY and CDR2 is SVGEGT. V shed 5 bases and J shed 0 bases, with 14 bases lying between them.

For this clonotype: A read error may explain this, as a much larger clone is one base away. The chain is built from TRBV7-2 and TRBJ1-3; 8 positions agree with TRBD1. CDR3 size: 18 residues. Germline V gene sequence: CDR1 SGHTA, CDR2 FQGNSA. In DNA, the CDR3 is TGTGCCAGCAGCTTAGTTTCGGGGACAGGAGTCTCTGGAAACGCCATATATTTT. It specifies CASSLVSGTGVSGNAIYF.

This clonotype was observed a handful of times. The genes are TRBV18 and TRBJ1-2; 7 nucleotides agree with TRBD1. The CDR3 consists of 15 residues. Germline V gives CDR1 KGHSH, CDR2 LQKENI. Trimming took 3 bases from V and 4 from J; bases not matched to a gene: 8. The CDR3 loop is CASSPGQVSSYGYTF. The CDR3 region has the DNA TGTGCCAGCTCACCCGGACAGGTCTCTTCCTATGGCTACACCTTC.

This clonotype was found many times. The chain links TRBV20-1 to TRBJ2-1, with D uncertain. From germline, CDR1 is DFQATT and CDR2 SNEGSKA (reference sequence). The ends were cut back, 0 bases at V and 13 bases at J, with 16 bases in the middle. CDR3 length: 13 residues. The DNA for the CDR3 is TGCAGTGCTAGAGATATGAACAGTCGCCCTCAGTTCTTC. This codes for CSARDMNSRPQFF.

Only a few counts were recorded for this clonotype. V is TRBV19 and J is TRBJ2-1, with 8 bases fitting TRBD1. The trim removed 0 bases at V and 3 bases at J, leaving 10 bases unmatched. The germline V gene has CDR1 LNHDA and CDR2 SQIVND (reference sequence). The CDR3 sequence is 18 residues long. The CDR3 sequence: CASSIDSHPGGNYNEQFF. CDR3 bases: TGTGCCAGTAGTATAGATTCCCACCCAGGGGGCAACTACAATGAGCAGTTCTTC.

This clonotype was detected a few times. The J gene is TRBJ1-1, the V gene TRBV29-1, with D maybe TRBD1 (6 bases). The CDR3 covers 14 residues. Trimming pared 4 bases from V and 0 bases from J, leaving 12 bases between. The V gene's germline CDR1 is SQVTM and CDR2 ANQGSEA. The chain's CDR3 is CSVVPQGMNTEAFF. In nucleotides, the CDR3 is TGCAGCGTTGTTCCCCAGGGGATGAACACTGAAGCTTTCTTT.

This clonotype was counted between two and nine times. The chain joins TRBV5-6 to TRBJ2-1, with 11 nucleotides matching TRBD2. Germline CDR1 is SGHDT and CDR2 is YYEEEE. This CDR3 is built from 17 residues. V shed 1 base, J shed 9 bases, and the junction held 12 bases outside the gene matches. The CDR3 loop reads CASSLLALAGAPGEQFF. The CDR3 DNA sequence: TGTGCCAGCAGCTTGCTGGCACTAGCGGGGGCCCCTGGTGAGCAGTTCTTC.

This clonotype was counted many times. The chain's CDR3 is CSATPGLHNEQFF. DNA for the CDR3: TGCAGTGCTACCCCGGGACTACACAATGAGCAGTTCTTC. The rearrangement uses TRBV20-1 and TRBJ2-1, with TRBD2 identical over 7 bases. This CDR3 contains 13 residues. Germline V gene data show CDR1 as DFQATT and CDR2 as SNEGSKA (reference sequence). V shed 4 bases, J shed 5 bases, and the junction held 5 bases outside the gene matches.

This clonotype has just a few counts. The chain recombines TRBV29-1 with TRBJ2-3, with unresolved D. V was clipped by 6 bases and J by 6 bases, with 4 bases between them. The CDR3 spans 9 residues. Germline CDR1 is SQVTM and CDR2 is ANQGSEA. The CDR3 DNA is TGCAGCGTGGGGGATACGCAGTATTTT. It codes for CSVGDTQYF.

This clonotype was counted ten times or more. The CDR3 spells CASSHGGRGPYEQYF. DNA for the CDR3: TGTGCCAGCAGCCACGGGGGGCGGGGACCCTACGAGCAGTACTTC. The chain combines TRBV7-2 with TRBJ2-7, with D perhaps matching TRBD2 (7 bases). CDR3 size: 15 residues. V shed 5 bases and J shed 2 bases, with 16 bases lying between them. The germline gives CDR1 SGHTA, CDR2 FQGNSA. The full variable domain, with the rest looked up from reference TRBV7-2 and TRBJ2-7, is GAGVSQSPSNKVTEKGKDVELRCDPISGHTALYWYRQSLGQGLEFLIYFQGNSAPDKSGLPSDRFSAERTGGSVSTLTIQRTQQEDSAVYLCASSHGGRGPYEQYFGPGTRLTVT.

This clonotype has more than one count but fewer than ten. The CDR3 nucleotides are TGTGCCAGCAGCCAATATGACAGTCGCTCACCCCTCCACTTT. This encodes CASSQYDSRSPLHF. The chain recombines TRBV16 with TRBJ1-6, with D possibly matching TRBD1 (5 bases). The CDR3 contains 14 residues. V lost 1 base to trimming and J lost 10 bases, with 11 bases between them. Per germline, CDR1 KGHSY and CDR2 FQNENV.

The V and J genes are TRBV4-2 and TRBJ1-2; TRBD1 matches at 7 bases. The CDR3 contains 17 residues. The J segment lost 4 bases and the V segment lost 4 bases, leaving 15 bases of the junction unmatched. Per germline, CDR1 LGHNA and CDR2 YNFKEQ. CDR3 nucleotide sequence: TGTGCCAGCAGCCGAGGACAGGAGCACTCCCGTCTCTATGGCTACACCTTC. Encoded protein: CASSRGQEHSRLYGYTF.

This clonotype appeared many times. The rearrangement uses TRBV9 and TRBJ1-2; D not resolved. CDR1 SGDLS and CDR2 YYNGEE come from the germline V gene. There are 12 residues in the CDR3. Trimming took off 3 bases at V and 8 bases at J, with 11 bases between the two ends. The CDR3 region is CASSEGRVGYTF. For the CDR3, the DNA is TGTGCCAGCAGCGAGGGCAGAGTAGGCTACACCTTC.

The chain carries TRBV12-3 or TRBV12-4 and TRBJ2-5, with 9 positions matching TRBD2. The CDR3 sequence is 15 residues long. Trimming at V came to 8 bases and at J to 4 bases, leaving 11 bases not matched to a gene. The CDR3 sequence is CASSPIRGRGETQYF. In nucleotides, the CDR3 is TGTGCCAGCTCCCCGATCCGCGGGAGGGGAGAGACCCAGTACTTC.

In its sample, this clonotype was seen a few times. An end of the junction does not agree with germline; a read error may underlie this. The chain couples TRBV7-7 to TRBJ1-2; TRBD1 matches at 12 bases. The CDR3 runs 18 residues. Germline lookup yields CDR1 SSHAT and CDR2 FNYEAQ (reference sequence). The CDR3 spells CASSLGGTGGASNYGYTF. DNA for the CDR3: TGTGCTAGCAGCTTAGGTGGGACAGGGGGCGCCAGTAACTATGGCTACACCTTC.

This clonotype was detected ten times or more. The V gene is TRBV10-3, the J gene TRBJ2-1; 8 nucleotides line up with TRBD2. The CDR3 has 14 amino acids. The V gene's germline CDR1 is ENHRY and CDR2 SYGVKD. J gave up 4 bases and V 6 bases, and 5 bases lay outside the gene matches. CDR3 DNA: TGTGCCATCAGCTCTAGCGGGCCTTACAATGAGCAGTTCTTC. As protein: CAISSSGPYNEQFF.

For this clonotype: Given a much more abundant clone one base away, this may be a read error. Given the absence of the conserved phenylalanine or tryptophan at the CDR3 end, a read error is likely. This chain's CDR3 is CASSTGTDSNYGYTS. CDR3 nucleotides: TGTGCCAGCAGTACCGGGACAGACTCGAACTATGGCTACACCTCC. The chain uses TRBV27 and TRBJ1-2, with TRBD1 identical over 7 bases. J gave up 2 bases and V 5 bases, and 8 bases lay outside the gene matches. The CDR3 has 15 residues. CDR1 and CDR2 from the germline V gene are MNHEY and SMNVEV (reference sequence).

This clonotype was observed many times. The chain is built from TRBV11-2 and TRBJ2-5; TRBD1 aligns across 7 bases. CDR1 is SGHAT and CDR2 is FQNNGV in the germline V gene. V lost 1 base and J lost 1; bases outside the gene matches: 21. This CDR3 is 21 amino acids long. Here the CDR3 reads CASSLVSPQGQFSRGQETQYF. The DNA for the CDR3 is TGTGCCAGCAGCTTAGTCTCCCCCCAGGGACAGTTCTCTCGAGGCCAAGAGACCCAGTACTTC.

The chain recombines TRBV12-2 with TRBJ2-1; the table's D call TRBD1 went unverified against the DNA. TRBV12-2 is noted as a pseudogene. This CDR3 spans 14 amino acids. The CDR3: CASRTRLKTNEQFF. The CDR3 DNA reads as TGTGCAAGTCGCACCCGGCTAAAGACAAATGAGCAGTTCTTC.

In its sample, this clonotype was seen many times. The V gene is TRBV11-2, the J gene TRBJ2-7; TRBD2 is a possible D gene (7 bases). Trimming left V 5 bases short and J 3 bases short, with 17 bases between. Germline CDR1 reads SGHAT; CDR2 reads FQNNGV. The CDR3 sequence is 15 residues long. CDR3 loop: CASSPGRDIVYEQYF. The CDR3 DNA sequence: TGTGCCAGCAGCCCGGGGAGGGACATCGTCTACGAGCAGTACTTC.

A few counts support this clonotype. The V call is TRBV3-1, the J call TRBJ2-1; D is unclear. Germline-derived CDR1 and CDR2 are LGHDT and YNNKEL (reference sequence). The CDR3 has 11 amino acids. Trimming removed 3 bases from V and 10 bases from J, with 7 bases in between. The CDR3 loop is CASSQLEEQFF. The DNA of the CDR3 is TGTGCCAGCAGCCAGCTCGAGGAGCAGTTCTTC.

This clonotype was observed at least ten times. V and J are TRBV6-5 and TRBJ2-1; D gene unclear. V was trimmed by 2 bases and J by 7 bases, leaving 9 bases between them. The CDR3 spans 13 residues. Germline V gene lookup returns CDR1 MNHEY and CDR2 SVGAGI. The DNA of the CDR3 is TGTGCCAGCAGTTACGGAGAATGGAATGAGCAGTTCTTC. Translation gives CASSYGEWNEQFF.

This clonotype was counted only a few times. This chain links TRBV11-2 with TRBJ2-3; 11 bases line up with TRBD2. This CDR3 comprises 18 residues. CDR1 is SGHAT and CDR2 is FQNNGV in the germline V gene. J gave up 6 bases and V 1 base, and 12 bases lay outside the gene matches. The CDR3 DNA reads TGTGCCAGCAGCTTAGCACAGATGCTAGCGGGGGGAATGGATACGCAGTATTTT. Protein: CASSLAQMLAGGMDTQYF. Looking up the rest from reference TRBV11-2 and TRBJ2-3 gives the full variable domain: EAGVAQSPRYKIIEKRQSVAFWCNPISGHATLYWYQQILGQGPKLLIQFQNNGVVDDSQLPKDRFSAERLKGVDSTLKIQPAKLEDSAVYLCASSLAQMLAGGMDTQYFGPGTRLTVL.

This clonotype has more than one count but fewer than ten. The rearrangement uses TRBV10-1 and TRBJ1-1, with D unclear. This CDR3 has 13 amino acids. Germline CDR1 reads WNHNN; CDR2 reads SYGVQD (reference sequence). V was trimmed by 3 bases and J by 4 bases, leaving 9 bases between them. In DNA, the CDR3 is TGCGCCAGCAGTGACCCTCCAGCCACTGAAGCTTTCTTT. It is translated as CASSDPPATEAFF.

This clonotype appeared many times. This chain uses TRBV7-2 with TRBJ1-4, with D possibly matching TRBD1 (6 bases). The germline V gene has CDR1 SGHTA and CDR2 FQGNSA. The V end was cut by 5 bases, the J end by 5 bases, with 12 bases between. CDR3 size: 14 residues. In DNA, the CDR3 is TGTGCCAGCAGCCCAGGGGAGTGGAATGAAAAACTGTTTTTT. Protein sequence: CASSPGEWNEKLFF.

Notes on this clonotype: Given a much more abundant clone one base away, this may be a read error. This chain links TRBV5-1 with TRBJ1-4; D remains ambiguous. The CDR3 loop spans 14 amino acids. In germline, CDR1 is SGHRS, CDR2 YFSETQ. The CDR3 region has the DNA TGCGTCAGCAGCTTGGGAACGCACGATGAAAAACTGTTTTTT. This codes for CVSSLGTHDEKLFF.